The T cell receptor (beta chain) under discussion was sequenced for a study of blood T cells in healthy people across ages. Primers used in a second PCR of roughly 6 to 12 cycles were a sample-barcoded 5' primer and a J-beta primer mix. TCRdb independently ran MiXCR on the 5' RACE reads; one entry per CDR3 protein. In the table there are 1.5 million to 2 million distinct CDR3 sequences, roughly 27% of which are singletons. V shed 5 bases and J 9 bases; nucleotides not matched to a gene: 10. CDR1 and CDR2 (germline): SGHRS, YFSETQ. The CDR3 is 15 amino acids. This rearrangement joins TRBV5-1 to TRBJ2-2; 10 bases are shared with TRBD2. The sequence came from a woman under 40 in good health. The sequenced sample consisted of blood. The DNA for the CDR3 is TGCGCCAGCAGTAAGACCGGGACTAGCGAGCGGGAGCTGTTTTTT. Its protein product is CASSKTGTSERELFF.